This TCR beta chain stems from a study of T cells expressing NK-cell markers. The wider study: TCR beta repertoires came from sorted CD3+CD56+NKG2C+, CD3+CD56+NKG2C- and CD3+CD56-NKG2C+ T cells. Sequencing covered eight donors, seven HCMV-seropositive and one seronegative. Overall study findings and caveats: In a group of about 6 donors, dominant NKG2C+ clonotypes represented about 1.0-7.5% of CD8+ T cells.

This CDR3 spans 13 amino acids. Germline CDR1 MGHRA, CDR2 YSYEKL. The authors made TCR beta cDNA libraries by 5'RACE template switching. This switching added a universal primer site and UMIs. From the 5' RACE reads, TCRdb lists one entry per CDR3 protein and no DNA. This repertoire includes 150,000 to 200,000 distinct CDR3 sequences. With regard to this clonotype: Its antigen is not known.

This TCR was sampled from a man aged 18-70 years in good health. The specimen was blood T cells: a sorted CD56 or NKG2C T cell subset, CD4+ or CD8+ T cells, or bulk PBMC T cells (not recorded which). This sequence joins TRBV4-1 and TRBJ1-6. CDR3 loop: CASSHDLNSPLHF.